This T cell receptor beta chain is from a study of beta chain features in type 1 diabetes (dated by TCRdb to the late 2010s). In the study overall: Mean age, gender distribution, total cell number and subset yield were not different between patients and healthy donors. A total of roughly 100 million sorted cells were examined across all samples, and a strong correlation was observed between cell number per subset and RNA yield. In the study, recently diagnosed type 1 diabetes patients and matched healthy donors were compared on the TCRB repertoires of their sorted circulating CD4+ T cell subsets. Whereas all 30 or so donors provided naive and central memory subsets, regulatory and stem cell-like memory subsets were isolated from just 8 patients and about 8 healthy donors. General study outcomes and caveats: Naive, central memory and regulatory TCRB repertoires appeared to be more similar among patients than among healthy donors. Patients with type 1 diabetes made fewer insertions and deleted more nucleotides at VDJ recombination sites, implying thymic rearrangement abnormalities. PCR might favor shorter templates, but patient and control samples were amplified and corrected together, so any skew would affect both groups equally. Because cDNA was sequenced instead of genomic DNA, activated cells with high expression could be over-represented, although the groups did not differ in activation or CD3 levels. Only small numbers of individuals were included in the HLA sub-analyses, which left unresolved whether HLA type had any influence on TCRB rearrangement. A moderate but significant shortening of TCRB CDR3 length was observed in type 1 diabetes patients in all four CD4+ subsets.

This clone was counted between two and nine times. Its antigen remains undetermined. No base quality values were provided; no much bigger clone lies one nucleotide off. From each donor, a single peripheral blood sample of about 116 mL on average was drawn into heparinised tubes. A BD FACSAria II and a panel including CD45RO, CCR7, CD25, CD127, CD95 and CD27 were used to sort naive, central memory, regulatory and stem cell-like memory CD4+ T cells. Purity was above 95% for every sorted population. PBMCs were isolated right away by Lymphoprep density gradient centrifugation and were stained directly, without culture. So that batch effects would be minimized, each experiment stained and sorted samples in pairs, pairing one healthy donor with one patient. The High Capacity cDNA Reverse Transcription Kit was used to reverse transcribe all of the isolated RNA, meaning that expressed TCRB transcripts were what got sequenced. Naive, central memory and regulatory T cell samples underwent deep immunoSEQ sequencing, averaging around 3.7 million total reads per sample. Sorted cells were lysed in RLT buffer and RNA was extracted with DNase-treated RNeasy Micro or Mini kits, depending on cell number. Each cell subset was processed separately to prevent cross-contamination, with patient and healthy donor samples processed together. Using the immunoSEQ multiplex PCR, TCRB sequences were amplified from cDNA into 87-bp fragments spanning the CDR3 region. Amplicons were sequenced on the Illumina HiSeq platform. As for the authors' bioinformatics: PCR bias was computationally corrected using synthetic template baselines, reads within Hamming distance 2 were collapsed, and singletons that could not be merged were discarded. Reads were aligned against IMGT to assign V, D and J genes, CDR3 length and insertions or deletions at six rearrangement sites. Within each subset, clonotype counts were normalized to sorted cell number, after which true diversity and Gini coefficients were computed with the tcR R package. Repertoire sharing was quantified using the overlap coefficient calculated on TCRB nucleotide sequences. TCRdb took this table from immuneACCESS and kept in-frame rearrangements with V and J called. Such tables lack part of the clones; where checked against another copy, unresolved V genes explain under half of the gap, and the rest is unexplained. V and J calls and clone size are given by that table; D and trimming were obtained from the DNA. Here the sample has about 290,000 clones; roughly 8% occur a single time. 1% of the sample comes from the top ten.

The sequence derives from a woman younger than 35 in good health. Sequencing used central memory CD4+ T cells from blood.

The base sequence is TGTGCCACCAGCAGAGTTGTGAAAGGACTCGGAAACACCATATATTTT. Translated, this is CATSRVVKGLGNTIYF. The chain is made from TRBV15 and TRBJ1-3; the D gene cannot be named for sure. V gives up 1 base and J gives up 4 bases, and the segment between their germline ends measures 14 bases. CDR1 and CDR2 were assigned from the germline V gene (reference sequence) as LNHNV and YYDKDF. From the cysteine up to the phenylalanine, the CDR3 has a length of 16 residues. The CDR3 DNA has 48 bases and is translated from base 1. Reference TRBV15 and TRBJ1-3 genes cover what lies past the CDR3, so the full variable domain is DAMVIQNPRYQVTQFGKPVTLSCSQTLNHNVMYWYQQKSSQAPKLLFHYYDKDFNNEADTPDNFQSRRPNTSFCFLDIRSPGLGDTAMYLCATSRVVKGLGNTIYFGEGSWLTVV.